The 26 T cell receptor beta chains presented below share a single source sample, sequenced in a study of T cells in Graves' hyperthyroidism and ophthalmopathy. TCR beta CDR3 region amplification was performed from RNA transcripts. HTBI primers drove first-round RT-PCR of the TCR CDR3. MiXCR, run by TCRdb on the multiplex PCR reads, gives a single entry per CDR3 protein. The repertoire includes approximately 370,000 distinct CDR3 sequences, approximately 15% of them detected once, and 30% to 35% sits in the top ten. The sample consisted of blood. The receptors derive from a woman aged 30 to 39 with Graves' hyperthyroidism.

A few counts support this clonotype. This rearrangement joins TRBV25-1 to TRBJ1-2, with D possibly matching TRBD1 (5 bases). The germline V and J ends were trimmed by 4 bases and 10 bases, with 16 bases remaining between them. The CDR3 is 13 residues long. Per germline, CDR1 MGHDK and CDR2 SYGVNS. CDR3 amino acids: CASSGGTAGDYTF. The CDR3 DNA reads as TGTGCCAGCAGTGGGGGGACGGCCGGGGACTACACCTTC.

This clonotype came up a few times. The chain uses TRBV2 and TRBJ2-3; D may be TRBD2 (6 bases). The CDR3 consists of 13 residues. Germline V gene lookup returns CDR1 SNHLY and CDR2 FYNNEI. V lost 5 bases and J 4 bases, leaving 10 bases between the germline ends. The CDR3 DNA sequence: TGTGCCAGCAGTAGGGACTTCTCAGATACGCAGTATTTT. This sequence encodes CASSRDFSDTQYF.

This clonotype was seen at least ten times. The V gene is TRBV3-1, the J gene TRBJ2-4; D call uncertain. Germline V CDR1 and CDR2: LGHDT, YNNKEL (reference sequence). CDR3 size: 11 residues. Trimming took off 11 bases at V and 5 bases at J, with 10 bases between the two ends. CDR3 DNA sequence: TGTGCCGCCGGTCGCGAAAACATTCAGTACTTC. Protein product: CAAGRENIQYF.

V usage is TRBV9 and J usage is TRBJ2-1; 10 bases are shared with TRBD2. Germline values: CDR1 SGDLS, CDR2 YYNGEE. The CDR3 extends over 17 amino acids. V was clipped by 4 bases and J by 1 base; unmatched bases: 8. CDR3 sequence reads: CASSTQTSGQSYNEQFF. CDR3 bases: TGTGCCAGCAGCACCCAGACTAGCGGGCAATCCTACAATGAGCAGTTCTTC.

This clonotype was seen only a few times. J is TRBJ2-1 and V is TRBV19, with 8 bases matching TRBD2. V was pared by 8 bases and J by 1 base, with 13 bases of the junction left unmatched. The germline V gene encodes CDR1 LNHDA and CDR2 SQIVND (reference sequence). This CDR3 has 17 amino acids. The CDR3 nucleotides are TGTGCCAGTGCTGGGGACCCCGGCGGGGGGTCCTACAATGAGCAGTTCTTC. It yields the protein CASAGDPGGGSYNEQFF.

This clonotype was seen a few times. V usage is TRBV10-3 and J usage is TRBJ2-5, with a weak D call TRBD1 (6 bases). Germline V gene lookup returns CDR1 ENHRY and CDR2 SYGVKD. The CDR3 has 15 residues. Deletions cut 6 bases from V and 4 bases from J, with 18 bases between. The CDR3 bases are TGTGCCATCAGCCCAGGACAGCCGAGGGGAGAGACCCAGTACTTC. It translates to CAISPGQPRGETQYF.

This clonotype appeared many times. The rearrangement uses TRBV12-3 or TRBV12-4 and TRBJ1-2; D possibly corresponds to TRBD1 (5 bases). Trimming removed 8 bases from V and 4 bases from J, with 11 bases in between. This CDR3 contains 12 residues. CDR3 loop: CASAQDGYGYTF. The CDR3 nucleotides read TGTGCCAGCGCACAGGACGGCTATGGCTACACCTTC.

This sequence joins TRBV18 and TRBJ2-1, with D maybe TRBD1 (5 bases). Germline V gene sequence: CDR1 KGHSH, CDR2 LQKENI. The CDR3 length is 14 residues. V lost 1 base and J 4 bases, leaving 8 bases between the germline ends. The CDR3 coding sequence is TGTGCCAGCTCACCACACAGACAGTACAATGAGCAGTTCTTC. As protein: CASSPHRQYNEQFF.

This clonotype appeared many times. The J gene is TRBJ2-3, the V gene TRBV18, with unresolved D. The CDR3 extends over 12 amino acids. V was pared by 3 bases and J by 4 bases, with 5 bases between. Germline CDR1 is KGHSH and CDR2 is LQKENI. The CDR3 reads CASSPAPDTQYF. DNA for the CDR3: TGTGCCAGCTCACCCGCCCCAGATACGCAGTATTTT.

This clonotype has only a few counts. The chain uses TRBV7-9 and TRBJ2-2; 8 bases are a match to TRBD1. Germline lookup yields CDR1 SEHNR and CDR2 FQNEAQ (reference sequence). After removal of 5 bases from V and 6 bases from J, the junction contained 11 bases not matched to a gene. The CDR3 has 16 residues. Here the CDR3 reads CASSHLRDRGSGELFF. The CDR3 region has the DNA TGTGCCAGCAGCCATCTCCGTGACAGGGGTTCCGGGGAGCTGTTTTTT.

This clonotype turned up a few times. This chain joins TRBV5-1 and TRBJ2-2; 8 bases are shared with TRBD2. Looked up from germline, CDR1 is SGHRS and CDR2 is YFSETQ. The V segment lost 4 bases and the J segment 7 bases; nucleotides outside the gene matches: 15. The CDR3 sequence is 17 residues long. The CDR3 nucleotides read TGCGCCAGCAGCATCCATCTGAGCGGGAGCGGCTACGGGGAGCTGTTTTTT. Protein: CASSIHLSGSGYGELFF.

This clonotype was seen repeatedly, ten times or more. The rearrangement links TRBV11-2 to TRBJ2-1, with 8 bases aligning to TRBD1. The length of the CDR3 is 14 residues. V lost 6 bases, J lost 4 bases, and 5 bases stayed unmatched. Germline CDR1 and CDR2: SGHAT and FQNNGV. The CDR3 DNA sequence: TGTGCCAGCAGTCCGGGGACAGGTTACAATGAGCAGTTCTTC. The encoded protein is CASSPGTGYNEQFF.

The chain uses TRBV12-3 or TRBV12-4 and TRBJ1-2; D call uncertain. This CDR3 region has 13 residues. The V end was cut by 3 bases, the J end by 5 bases, with 10 bases between. CDR3 nucleotide sequence: TGTGCCAGCAGTTTTGGGAATACTTATGGCTACACCTTC. Translation: CASSFGNTYGYTF.

This clonotype was counted many times. V and J are TRBV20-1 and TRBJ2-7; 8 nucleotides agree with TRBD1. CDR1 is DFQATT and CDR2 is SNEGSKA in the germline V gene (reference sequence). Trimming at V came to 4 bases and at J to 2 bases, leaving 7 bases not matched to a gene. This CDR3 comprises 14 residues. CDR3 sequence (DNA): TGCAGTGCTATGGGGCAGGGGGCAACCTACGAGCAGTACTTC. Its protein product is CSAMGQGATYEQYF.

This clonotype was found many times. The CDR3 spells CASSLYSGQVISYEQYF. The CDR3 DNA follows: TGTGCCAGCAGCTTATATTCTGGACAGGTAATCTCCTACGAGCAGTACTTC. V usage is TRBV7-9 and J usage is TRBJ2-7; 7 positions match TRBD1. Germline assignment: CDR1 SEHNR and CDR2 FQNEAQ (reference sequence). With V trimmed by 2 bases and J by 0 bases, 10 bases remained unmatched. The CDR3 covers 17 residues.

This clonotype showed up just a few times. V usage is TRBV28 and J usage is TRBJ1-2; 8 bases fit TRBD1. The CDR3 is 11 amino acids. V was clipped by 10 bases and J by 8 bases; unmatched bases: 6. In germline, CDR1 is MDHEN, CDR2 SYDVKM. The DNA of the CDR3 is TGTGCCACCAGACAGGGGTTCGGCTACACCTTC. Amino acids: CATRQGFGYTF.

The sample holds a few counts of this clonotype. The rearrangement uses TRBV7-3 and TRBJ2-3; 7 bases fit TRBD2. J was trimmed by 2 bases and V by 0 bases; bases with no gene match: 2. Per germline, CDR1 SGHTA and CDR2 FQGTGA. This CDR3 is 15 amino acids long. The CDR3 DNA follows: TGTGCCAGCAGCTTAACGGGACTACCCACAGATACGCAGTATTTT. It is translated as CASSLTGLPTDTQYF.

This clonotype was counted many times. The chain is built from TRBV3-1 and TRBJ1-1; D gene ambiguous. In germline, CDR1 is LGHDT, CDR2 YNNKEL (reference sequence). V lost 2 bases, J lost 1 base, and 8 bases lay in between. The length of the CDR3 is 14 residues. In DNA, the CDR3 is TGTGCCAGCAGCCAAAGGGCAAAGAACACTGAAGCTTTCTTT. Its protein product is CASSQRAKNTEAFF. The full variable domain, with the rest looked up from reference TRBV3-1 and TRBJ1-1, is DTAVSQTPKYLVTQMGNDKSIKCEQNLGHDTMYWYKQDSKKFLKIMFSYNNKELIINETVPNRFSPKSPDKAHLNLHINSLELGDSAVYFCASSQRAKNTEAFFGQGTRLTVV.

The sample holds many counts of this clonotype. The rearrangement joins TRBV3-1 to TRBJ2-3, with TRBD1 identical over 7 bases. The V gene end was trimmed by 0 bases and the J gene end by 0 bases; junction bases not matched to a gene: 9. This CDR3 contains 18 residues. Germline V gives CDR1 LGHDT, CDR2 YNNKEL (reference sequence). CDR3 nucleotide sequence: TGTGCCAGCAGCCAAGAACTTAGGGACAGCGCCAGCACAGATACGCAGTATTTT. Translating it yields CASSQELRDSASTDTQYF.

This clonotype turned up a few times. The rearrangement joins TRBV3-1 to TRBJ2-4; maybe TRBD1 (6 bases). Germline assignment: CDR1 LGHDT and CDR2 YNNKEL (reference sequence). The CDR3 extends over 19 amino acids. The V end was cut by 4 bases, the J end by 1 base, with 23 bases between. CDR3 amino acids: CASSPQLAYRVPAKNIQYF. CDR3 bases: TGTGCCAGCAGCCCCCAGTTAGCCTACAGGGTACCGGCCAAAAACATTCAGTACTTC.

V usage is TRBV6-2 or TRBV6-3 and J usage is TRBJ2-7; 9 nucleotides match TRBD1. Germline-derived CDR1 and CDR2 are MNHEY and SVGEGT. This CDR3 spans 15 amino acids. Trimming took 0 bases from V and 4 from J; bases not matched to a gene: 4. CDR3 DNA: TGTGCCAGCAGTTACTCCCGGGACAGGGAGTACGAGCAGTACTTC. It encodes CASSYSRDREYEQYF.

This clonotype was picked up many times. The V gene is TRBV24-1, the J gene TRBJ2-5; 7 positions agree with TRBD1. Germline trimming cut 7 bases from V and 3 bases from J; bases unmatched to any gene: 4. The CDR3 has 13 amino acids. Germline V gives CDR1 KGHDR, CDR2 SFDVKD. CDR3 nucleotides: TGTGCCACCAGCTCAACAGGGGAAGAGACCCAGTACTTC. Protein: CATSSTGEETQYF.

About this clonotype: Given a much more abundant clone one base away, this may be a read error. The chain uses TRBV18 and TRBJ2-7, with no clear D. The CDR3 has 15 amino acids. V was cut by 0 bases and J by 2 bases, with 11 bases left in between. The germline CDR1 and CDR2 sequences are KGHSH and LQKENI. This CDR3 is CASSPPPTVAYEQYF. Written as DNA, the CDR3 is TGTGCCAGCTCACCACCGCCCACTGTTGCCTACGAGCAGTACTTC.

The chain carries TRBV7-8 and TRBJ2-5, with D tentatively TRBD2 (5 bases). V was pared by 1 base and J by 5 bases, with 14 bases between. This CDR3 region has 15 residues. Germline CDR1 SGHVS, CDR2 FQNEAQ. In nucleotides, the CDR3 is TGTGCCAGCAGCTTAGGGTCCGTACGCGGGGAGACCCAGTACTTC. This codes for CASSLGSVRGETQYF.

This clonotype was found many times. V is TRBV5-1 and J is TRBJ2-3, with TRBD2 identical over 11 bases. The germline V gene has CDR1 SGHRS and CDR2 YFSETQ. The length of the CDR3 is 19 residues. The ends lost 0 bases at V and 2 bases at J; junction bases unmatched: 11. The CDR3 here is CASSLAPYTSGGNTDTQYF. The CDR3 DNA is TGCGCCAGCAGCTTGGCTCCTTACACTAGCGGGGGTAACACAGATACGCAGTATTTT. The whole variable domain, remainder taken from reference TRBV5-1 and TRBJ2-3, is KAGVTQTPRYLIKTRGQQVTLSCSPISGHRSVSWYQQTPGQGLQFLFEYFSETQRNKGNFPGRFSGRQFSNSRSEMNVSTLELGDSALYLCASSLAPYTSGGNTDTQYFGPGTRLTVL.

This clonotype has a handful of counts. This sequence joins TRBV5-5 and TRBJ1-4; TRBD1 matches 9 bases. From germline, CDR1 is SGHKS and CDR2 YYEKEE (reference sequence). With V trimmed by 4 bases and J by 8 bases, 6 bases remained unmatched. The CDR3 runs to 14 residues. The CDR3 sequence is CASSLGTGQEKLFF. Here the CDR3 DNA reads TGTGCCAGCAGCCTCGGGACAGGGCAAGAAAAACTGTTTTTT.